Sequencing of this T cell receptor beta chain was carried out in a study of identical twins. Points from the study as a whole: An excess of low generation probability was shown by twin-shared out-of-frame alpha sequences. Memory repertoires lacked the insertion deficit that abundant cord blood beta clonotypes showed.

This clonotype has more than one count but fewer than ten. What it binds is unknown. CDR1 and CDR2 (germline): SGHVS, FNYEAQ. V was trimmed by 2 bases and J by 1 base, leaving 21 bases between them. The CDR3 extends over 19 amino acids. With template switching, a universal primer site was added, and the cDNA carried unique molecular identifiers. MiXCR was run by TCRdb on the 5' RACE reads, yielding one entry per CDR3 protein. The repertoire holds 1.5 million or so distinct CDR3 sequences, with roughly 35% as singletons. This receptor was taken from a newborn girl in good health. The J gene is TRBJ2-1, the V gene TRBV7-6; D is possibly TRBD2 (6 bases). The sequenced sample consisted of cord blood. The CDR3 DNA reads TGTGCCAGCAGCTTATGGACCACATTGGAGGGTGAGTCCTACAATGAGCAGTTCTTC. It encodes CASSLWTTLEGESYNEQFF.